This is a list of T cell receptor beta chains from one sample in a study of CD8 T cells in ankylosing spondylitis. TCRdb passed the 5' RACE reads through MiXCR, listing each CDR3 protein once. The profile shows about 220,000 distinct CDR3 sequences, 10% to 13% of them singletons. The sample consisted of blood, either unsorted or a sorted T cell fraction (not recorded which). The receptors here all came from a male donor with ankylosing spondylitis or in good health (not recorded which). The CDR3 runs from the conserved cysteine through the conserved F or W. The D gene is left open where the match is weak. Clone size appears in some rows only: once, few, many, or a class for an expanded clone.

TRBV11-1	TRBJ2-5	NA	many	TGTGCCAGCAGCTTGGGACCCTCCCCGGAAGAGACCCAGTACTTC	CASSLGPSPEETQYF
TRBV12-3/TRBV12-4	TRBJ1-3	NA	many	TGTGCCAGCAGCCCCCTATTCTCTGGAAACACCATATATTTT	CASSPLFSGNTIYF
TRBV6-1	TRBJ1-2	NA	few	TGTGCCAGCACGATGCGGGGCAGGGTGGATGGCTACACCTTC	CASTMRGRVDGYTF
TRBV12-3/TRBV12-4	TRBJ1-5	NA	many	TGTGCCAGCAGTTTCGGCCCCAATCAGCCCCAGCATTTT	CASSFGPNQPQHF
TRBV7-9	TRBJ1-2	NA	many	TGTGCCAGCAGCTTGCAGGAGTATGGCTACACCTTC	CASSLQEYGYTF
TRBV5-1	TRBJ2-1	TRBD2	many	TGCGCCAGCAGCTTGATTCTAGCGGGTGACAATGAGCAGTTCTTC	CASSLILAGDNEQFF
TRBV10-3	TRBJ2-5	TRBD2	NA	TGTGCCATCAGGGGACTAGCTGCGGAGACCCAGTACTTC	CAIRGLAAETQYF
TRBV14	TRBJ2-3	NA	few	TGTGCCAGCAGTCGTTCAGGGACATTTTCCGATACGCAGTATTTT	CASSRSGTFSDTQYF
TRBV11-2	TRBJ2-1	NA	NA	TGTGCCAGCAGCTTAGAGTTGCCGCCTTACAATGAGCAGTTCTTC	CASSLELPPYNEQFF
TRBV2	TRBJ2-3	TRBD2	many	TGTGCCAGCAGTGATCCGGCAGGGACTAGCGGGGCGATATTCACAGATACGCAGTATTTT	CASSDPAGTSGAIFTDTQYF
TRBV9	TRBJ2-1	TRBD1	few	TGTGCCAGCAGCTTAAGGGGGCAGGTGCAGTTCTTC	CASSLRGQVQFF
TRBV7-9	TRBJ2-7	NA	NA	TGTGCCAGCAGCCCCCCGGACGGTTCCTACGAGCAGTACTTC	CASSPPDGSYEQYF
TRBV12-3/TRBV12-4	TRBJ1-5	NA	NA	TGTGCCAGCAGTTTAGGTTCGGGGGCCGGGGATACGCAGCATTTT	CASSLGSGAGDTQHF
TRBV4-1	TRBJ2-7	TRBD1	NA	TGCGCCAGCAGCCAAGATTGGGACAGCTACGAGCAGTACTTC	CASSQDWDSYEQYF
TRBV7-8	TRBJ2-1	NA	NA	TGTGCCAGCAGCCGTGAGGGGGGGGCCTCCTACAATGAGCAGTTCTTC	CASSREGGASYNEQFF
TRBV6-6	TRBJ2-7	NA	many	TGTGCCAGCAGCCGTAGTGACAGCCAGTACTTC	CASSRSDSQYF
TRBV6-1	TRBJ1-5	NA	many	TGTGCCAGCAGTGGGACAGCACATCAGCCCCAGCATTTT	CASSGTAHQPQHF
TRBV28	TRBJ2-1	NA	few	TGTGCCAGCAGTTTACCTACCCCTAATGAGCAGTTCTTC	CASSLPTPNEQFF
TRBV3-1	TRBJ1-2	NA	many	TGTGCCAGCAGCCGGGCGCGCGGAGTTAGAAGCTACACCTTC	CASSRARGVRSYTF
TRBV10-3	TRBJ2-5	TRBD2	few	TGTGCCATCAGTGAGGGTAGCGGGGGCTACGGGGAGACCCAGTACTTC	CAISEGSGGYGETQYF
TRBV7-2	TRBJ1-2	NA	NA	TGTGCCAGCAGCGCAATGCTACAGGGCGTATACACCTTC	CASSAMLQGVYTF
TRBV7-9	TRBJ2-5	TRBD1	NA	TGTGCCAGCAGCTTATCAAATCCCGGGACAGCTCCCCCGACCCAGTACTTC	CASSLSNPGTAPPTQYF
TRBV5-1	TRBJ2-2	NA	many	TGCGCCAGCAGCTTGGGAATTTCAGGGCACACCGGGGAGCTGTTTTTT	CASSLGISGHTGELFF
TRBV28	TRBJ1-2	TRBD1	many	TGTGCCAGCAGCTCCGGGACAGGGGAGGGCTACACCTTC	CASSSGTGEGYTF
TRBV7-9	TRBJ2-3	NA	many	TGTGCCAGCAGCTGGGACGGTGGCAATACGCAGTATTTT	CASSWDGGNTQYF
TRBV24-1	TRBJ2-2	NA	many	TGTGCCACCAGTGACCCAAGACTGGTTACCGGGGAGCTGTTTTTT	CATSDPRLVTGELFF
TRBV7-9	TRBJ2-1	TRBD2	many	TGTGCCAGCAGCCACGTCGAGGCGGGGGACCACAATGAGCAGTTCTTC	CASSHVEAGDHNEQFF
TRBV20-1	TRBJ2-1	NA	many	TGCAGTGCTAGGTGGATGGGGGGGGCTCACAATGAGCAGTTCTTC	CSARWMGGAHNEQFF
TRBV7-2	TRBJ2-2	TRBD1	many	TGTGCCAGCAGCCGCGACAGGGGTGGAACGGGGGAGCTGTTTTTT	CASSRDRGGTGELFF
TRBV7-9	TRBJ1-1	NA	few	TGTGCCAGCAGCTTCACTGAAGCTTTCTTT	CASSFTEAFF
TRBV5-5	TRBJ2-3	NA	many	TGTGCCGGGGGGACAGATACGCAGTATTTT	CAGGTDTQYF
TRBV20-1	TRBJ1-5	NA	many	TGCAGTGTACCAACAGGTAGGGGCGATAGCAATCAGCCCCAGCATTTT	CSVPTGRGDSNQPQHF
TRBV20-1	TRBJ2-5	NA	few	TGCAGTGCTAGAGGTGGTGTAATAACACAAGAGACCCAGTACTTC	CSARGGVITQETQYF
TRBV6-1	TRBJ2-7	NA	many	TGTGCCAGCAGCCGGGGCACCCTCTACGAGCAGTACTTC	CASSRGTLYEQYF